The 6 T cell receptor beta chains below all came from one sample that was sequenced in a study of T cells in Graves' hyperthyroidism and ophthalmopathy. RNA transcripts gave rise to amplified TCR beta CDR3 regions. With the HTBI primer set, the TCR CDR3 went through a first round of RT-PCR. TCRdb re-derived calls from the multiplex PCR reads in MiXCR, one entry per CDR3 protein. The sample has 400,000 to 600,000 distinct CDR3 sequences, 16% seen once. The sequenced material came from blood. The source is a woman aged 25 to 45 with Graves' ophthalmopathy.

This clonotype was counted ten times or more. The chain uses TRBV5-1 and TRBJ2-7; D is tentatively TRBD1 or TRBD2 (6 bases each). Germline loops: CDR1 SGHRS, CDR2 YFSETQ. This CDR3 has 15 residues. V shed 4 bases and J shed 4 bases, with 18 bases lying between them. DNA of the CDR3: TGCGCCAGCAGCCCGCAGGAGGGGGAAATATACGAGCAGTACTTC. This sequence encodes CASSPQEGEIYEQYF. The variable domain in full, with the rest retrieved from reference TRBV5-1 and TRBJ2-7, is KAGVTQTPRYLIKTRGQQVTLSCSPISGHRSVSWYQQTPGQGLQFLFEYFSETQRNKGNFPGRFSGRQFSNSRSEMNVSTLELGDSALYLCASSPQEGEIYEQYFGPGTRLTVT.

In this sample, this clonotype turned up many times. The rearrangement links TRBV7-2 to TRBJ1-4; D is unclear. The V and J ends lost 2 bases and 3 bases respectively, with 7 bases between them. This CDR3 has 14 residues. Germline CDR1 SGHTA, CDR2 FQGNSA. The CDR3 DNA reads TGTGCCAGCAGCTTAAGTGCGGCTAATGAAAAACTGTTTTTT. It translates to CASSLSAANEKLFF.

The V and J genes are TRBV20-1 and TRBJ2-5; D remains unclear. CDR1 and CDR2 from the germline V gene are DFQATT and SNEGSKA (reference sequence). The CDR3 loop spans 15 amino acids. Trimming took off 0 bases at V and 1 base at J, with 12 bases between the two ends. CDR3 residues: CSAREHLTSQETQYF. The CDR3 DNA follows: TGCAGTGCTAGAGAACACCTAACGTCCCAAGAGACCCAGTACTTC.

This clonotype came up a few times. V usage is TRBV7-2 and J usage is TRBJ2-1, with 11 bases identical to TRBD2. The CDR3 consists of 16 residues. Trimming cost V 3 bases and J 7 bases; bases outside gene matches: 8. Looked up from germline, CDR1 is SGHTA and CDR2 is FQGNSA. This chain's CDR3 is CASSFISGRARNEQFF. CDR3 in DNA: TGTGCCAGCAGCTTTATTAGCGGGAGGGCCAGGAATGAGCAGTTCTTC.

This clonotype was seen repeatedly, ten times or more. The rearrangement joins TRBV7-3 to TRBJ2-3; D unresolved. Per the germline V gene, CDR1 is SGHTA and CDR2 is FQGTGA. This CDR3 region has 14 residues. V lost 7 bases and J lost 6, with 17 bases in between. The CDR3 sequence: CASTPSIDGDTQYF. The CDR3 DNA reads as TGTGCCAGCACCCCCTCGATAGATGGGGATACGCAGTATTTT.

This clonotype was counted ten times or more. V is TRBV27 and J is TRBJ2-2; 7 bases match TRBD2. The CDR3 runs to 14 residues. After removal of 5 bases from V and 7 bases from J, the junction contained 7 bases not matched to a gene. CDR1 MNHEY and CDR2 SMNVEV come from the germline V gene (reference sequence). The DNA for the CDR3 is TGTGCCAGCAGTATAGGAGGACTAGTCGGGGAGCTGTTTTTT. It codes for CASSIGGLVGELFF.